This T cell receptor beta chain is from a study of blood T cell repertoires in COVID-19. Assay used: immunoSEQ multiplex PCR; TCRdb lists only in-frame clones, some missing. The table shows fewer than 250,000 clones, with about four fifths occurring only once. Trimming stripped 3 bases from V and 3 bases from J, with 11 bases between. There are 14 residues in the CDR3. The germline V gene has CDR1 MDHEN and CDR2 SYDVKM. The source material was PBMCs or T cells enriched from blood (not recorded which). The clonotype originates from a woman between 50 and 59 years old who had been exposed to COVID-19. The chain joins TRBV28 to TRBJ1-2, with a tentative D call TRBD1 (5 bases). The CDR3 protein is CASSFSRVDYGYTF. DNA for the CDR3: TGTGCCAGCAGTTTCTCCAGGGTGGACTATGGCTACACCTTC.